The sequence of this TCR beta chain was determined in a study of blood T cell repertoires in COVID-19. The V segment lost 6 bases and the J segment 0 bases; nucleotides outside the gene matches: 9. This CDR3 comprises 18 residues. Looked up from germline, CDR1 is SGHTA and CDR2 is FQGNSA. Measured with immunoSEQ multiplex PCR; TCRdb has only the in-frame clones, and not every one. This sample yields more than 95,000 clones, of which around four fifths are seen a single time; 7.5% belongs to the top ten. Sequenced: peripheral blood. The clonotype comes from a man aged 70 or older with active or convalescent COVID-19. The rearrangement uses TRBV7-2 and TRBJ2-4; 12 bases fit TRBD1. The CDR3 loop reads CASRAGTGGALAKNIQYF. The CDR3 nucleotides are TGTGCCAGCAGGGCCGGGACAGGGGGCGCCTTAGCCAAAAACATTCAGTACTTC.